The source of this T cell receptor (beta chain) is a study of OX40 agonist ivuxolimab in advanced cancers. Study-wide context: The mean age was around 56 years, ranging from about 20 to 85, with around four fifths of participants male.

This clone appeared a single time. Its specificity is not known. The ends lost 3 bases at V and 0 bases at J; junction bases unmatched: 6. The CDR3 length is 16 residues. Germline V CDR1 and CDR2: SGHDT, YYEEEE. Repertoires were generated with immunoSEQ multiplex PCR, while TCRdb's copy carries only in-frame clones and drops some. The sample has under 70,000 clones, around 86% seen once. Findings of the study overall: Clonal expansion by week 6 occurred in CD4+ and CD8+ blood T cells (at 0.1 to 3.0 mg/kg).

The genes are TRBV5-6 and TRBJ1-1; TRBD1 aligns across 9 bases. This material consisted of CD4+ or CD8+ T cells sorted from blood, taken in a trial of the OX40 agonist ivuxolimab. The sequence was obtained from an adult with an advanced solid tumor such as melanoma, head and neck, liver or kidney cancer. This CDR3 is CASSSRQGVVNTEAFF. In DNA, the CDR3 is TGTGCCAGCAGCTCTAGACAGGGGGTCGTGAACACTGAAGCTTTCTTT.